This T cell receptor beta chain was sequenced during a study of T cells in Graves' hyperthyroidism and ophthalmopathy. Study information: The blood sample was taken at first diagnosis, before treatment began.

Orbital computed tomography, thyroid ultrasound, serum thyroxine and TRAb, and clinical symptoms together informed the diagnoses. Fresh peripheral blood, approximately 10 ml, yielded the PBMCs. The CDR3 is 16 amino acids. Germline lookup yields CDR1 MNHNY and CDR2 SVGAGI (reference sequence). With V trimmed by 0 bases and J by 4 bases, 7 bases remained unmatched. About this clonotype: Its target is unknown.

From RNA transcripts, TCR beta CDR3 regions were amplified. HTBI primers were the set used in a first-round RT-PCR of the TCR CDR3. TCRdb processed the multiplex PCR reads anew with MiXCR; each CDR3 protein has one entry. The sample consists of 300,000 or so distinct CDR3 sequences, over 15% of them appearing once. Whole-study findings and limits: Stable hyperthyroidism was told apart from ophthalmopathy by a model built on 13 V-J features.

Sequencing used blood. The J gene is TRBJ2-7, the V gene TRBV6-6, with 9 nucleotides matching TRBD1. This receptor was obtained from an older woman with Graves' ophthalmopathy. CDR3 loop: CASSYSGTGNPYEQYF. Written as DNA, the CDR3 is TGTGCCAGCAGTTACTCGGGGACAGGGAACCCTTACGAGCAGTACTTC.